This T cell receptor (beta chain) was documented in a study of OX40 agonist ivuxolimab in advanced cancers. Sequencing was performed with immunoSEQ multiplex PCR; in TCRdb, only in-frame clones are kept and a portion is missing. The sample lists about 41,000 clones, roughly 86% occurring once. The CDR3 covers 16 residues. Germline loops: CDR1 SGHTA, CDR2 FQGTGA. The junction had 6 bases not matched to a gene; V was cut back by 4 bases and J by 3 bases. The receptor was isolated from an adult with an advanced solid tumor such as melanoma, head and neck, liver or kidney cancer. The chain has TRBV7-3 and TRBJ2-2; TRBD2 agrees at 9 bases. Sequences were derived from CD4+ or CD8+ T cells sorted from blood, sampled in a trial of the OX40 agonist ivuxolimab. CDR3 in amino acids: CASSSIAGDYTGELFF. The CDR3 coding sequence is TGTGCCAGCAGCTCAATAGCGGGAGACTACACCGGGGAGCTGTTTTTT.